A single TCR beta chain is shown here with its context. Its antigen is not known. The protocol was immunoSEQ multiplex PCR, while the TCRdb copy is restricted to in-frame clones and leaves out a portion. The sample holds over 9,500 clones, about 82% seen once. Noted time point: cycle 4 day 1 (C4D1), after less than 7 weeks of nivolumab. Every patient relapsed after autologous stem cell transplantation, and brentuximab vedotin exposure varied. The data were obtained in a study of PD-1 blockade in classical Hodgkin lymphoma. Study-level findings and limits: Similar baseline diversity was found in complete responders and newly diagnosed patients. TCR diversity in CD4+, not CD8+, cells rose significantly by C4D1.

This CDR3 is built from 12 residues. Germline V gives CDR1 MNHEY, CDR2 SVGAGI. Trimming cost V 5 bases and J 3 bases; bases outside gene matches: 1. The chain uses TRBV6-5 and TRBJ2-7, with 7 bases that match TRBD1. This receptor was obtained from a human donor with classical Hodgkin lymphoma. The sequences come from peripheral blood mononuclear cells (PBMCs), collected before the fourth cycle of nivolumab. The CDR3 region has the DNA TGTGCCAGCAGTAGACAGGGCTACGAGCAGTACTTC. It yields the protein CASSRQGYEQYF.